The 27 T cell receptor beta chains given below trace back to one sample, sequenced in a study of long-term antiretroviral therapy in people with HIV. The immunoSEQ assay was v3.0, run at survey level. Assay used: immunoSEQ multiplex PCR; TCRdb lists only in-frame clones, some missing. The sample shows 30,000 to 40,000 clones, around 75% of them seen only once. This sample comprised unsorted PBMCs, obtained 1.5 years after starting antiretroviral therapy. The receptors were sampled from a man aged 18 to 29 with HIV.

The chain recombines TRBV9 with TRBJ2-2; the match to TRBD2 covers 8 bases. The CDR3 is made up of 16 amino acids. V dropped 0 bases and J dropped 3; count of bases not matched to a gene: 4. Germline loops: CDR1 SGDLS, CDR2 YYNGEE. The CDR3 sequence is CASSVVSGGDTGELFF. CDR3 sequence (DNA): TGTGCCAGCAGCGTAGTGTCCGGGGGGGACACCGGGGAGCTGTTTTTT.

The V call is TRBV27, the J call TRBJ2-7; D is unclear. Between the trimmed V and J ends, which lost 8 bases and 6 bases, there was a span of 17 bases. Germline V lookup: CDR1 MNHEY, CDR2 SMNVEV (reference sequence). This CDR3 has 13 residues. In DNA form, the CDR3 reads TGTGCCAGCTTCCCACGACCATCGAGCGAGCAGTACTTC. This encodes CASFPRPSSEQYF.

The rearrangement links TRBV19 to TRBJ2-7, with TRBD1 identical over 8 bases. V shed 7 bases, J shed 5 bases, and the junction held 7 bases outside the gene matches. The CDR3 contains 13 residues. Germline lookup yields CDR1 LNHDA and CDR2 SQIVND (reference sequence). CDR3: CASTGTGGHEQYF. CDR3 nucleotides: TGTGCCAGTACCGGGACAGGAGGCCACGAGCAGTACTTC.

The gene calls are TRBV28 and TRBJ1-1, with D unresolved. The germline V gene encodes CDR1 MDHEN and CDR2 SYDVKM. The V gene lost 6 bases and the J gene lost 4 bases, with 6 bases spanning the gap. The CDR3 spans 11 residues. This CDR3 reads CASRVGTEAFF. CDR3 DNA: TGTGCCAGCAGGGTGGGCACTGAAGCTTTCTTT.

The chain is built from TRBV7-2 and TRBJ2-1, with 12 positions matching TRBD2. V lost 4 bases, J lost 9 bases, and 4 bases stayed unmatched. The germline V gene has CDR1 SGHTA and CDR2 FQGNSA. This CDR3 has 14 amino acids. CDR3 sequence (DNA): TGTGCCAGCAGCTCTAGCGGGGGGGTGGGTGAGCAGTTCTTC. Its translation is CASSSSGGVGEQFF. Using reference TRBV7-2 and TRBJ2-1 for the parts outside the CDR3, the full variable domain is GAGVSQSPSNKVTEKGKDVELRCDPISGHTALYWYRQSLGQGLEFLIYFQGNSAPDKSGLPSDRFSAERTGGSVSTLTIQRTQQEDSAVYLCASSSSGGVGEQFFGPGTRLTVL.

The chain links TRBV5-6 to TRBJ2-7; maybe TRBD2 (5 bases). The CDR3 runs 14 residues. V was pared by 4 bases and J by 6 bases, with 17 bases between. Germline-derived CDR1 and CDR2 are SGHDT and YYEEEE. The CDR3 coding sequence is TGTGCCAGCAGCCCCCTAGCTTTGACGGCCGAGCAGTACTTC. Residues: CASSPLALTAEQYF. Using reference TRBV5-6 and TRBJ2-7 for the parts outside the CDR3, the full variable domain is DAGVTQSPTHLIKTRGQQVTLRCSPKSGHDTVSWYQQALGQGPQFIFQYYEEEERQRGNFPDRFSGHQFPNYSSELNVNALLLGDSALYLCASSPLALTAEQYFGPGTRLTVT.

The rearrangement joins TRBV5-1 to TRBJ2-5, with a possible D match to TRBD1 (5 bases). V lost 0 bases, J lost 5 bases, and 14 bases lay in between. The CDR3 spans 15 residues. Germline values: CDR1 SGHRS, CDR2 YFSETQ. The CDR3 protein is CASSLELGAWETQYF. Written as DNA, the CDR3 is TGCGCCAGCAGCTTGGAATTAGGGGCGTGGGAGACCCAGTACTTC.

In DNA form, the CDR3 reads TGCGCCAGCAGCGGGACTAGCGGGATCTCCTACGAGCAGTACTTC. Its protein product is CASSGTSGISYEQYF. This chain uses TRBV5-1 with TRBJ2-7; 13 nucleotides align to TRBD2. V trimming: 4 bases; J trimming: 0 bases; junction bases outside the gene matches: 1. The CDR3 sequence is 15 residues long. Germline V gives CDR1 SGHRS, CDR2 YFSETQ.

V gene TRBV23-1 combines with J gene TRBJ2-3, with unresolved D. TRBV23-1 is annotated as an ORF whose role is uncertain. CDR3 size: 12 residues. V was shortened by 6 bases and J by 4 bases, with 8 bases between the two germline ends. Here the CDR3 reads CASSLLPDTQYF. The CDR3 coding sequence is TGCGCCAGCAGCCTTCTACCAGATACGCAGTATTTT.

In this sample, this clone turned up a few times. J is TRBJ1-2 and V is TRBV6-1, with D maybe TRBD1 (5 bases). V was shortened by 1 base and J by 2 bases, with 11 bases between the two germline ends. CDR3 length equals 15 residues. Per germline, CDR1 MNHNS and CDR2 SASEGT. CDR3 region: CASSEVVGLNYGYTF. The CDR3 DNA follows: TGTGCCAGCAGTGAAGTTGTGGGGCTAAACTATGGCTACACCTTC.

J is TRBJ2-1 and V is TRBV28; a weak D match, TRBD2 (5 bases). The CDR3 loop spans 12 amino acids. The germline V gene has CDR1 MDHEN and CDR2 SYDVKM. With 3 bases removed from V and 10 bases from J, the gap between germline ends came to 10 bases. The chain's CDR3 is CASSLTRGEQFF. In DNA, the CDR3 is TGTGCCAGCAGTTTGACCAGAGGGGAGCAGTTCTTC. The whole variable domain, remainder taken from reference TRBV28 and TRBJ2-1, is DVKVTQSSRYLVKRTGEKVFLECVQDMDHENMFWYRQDPGLGLRLIYFSYDVKMKEKGDIPEGYSVSREKKERFSLILESASTNQTSMYLCASSLTRGEQFFGPGTRLTVL.

The J gene is TRBJ2-5, the V gene TRBV5-1, with 9 bases aligning to TRBD1. The CDR3 totals 15 residues. With V trimmed by 3 bases and J by 2 bases, 5 bases remained unmatched. The germline gives CDR1 SGHRS, CDR2 YFSETQ. DNA for the CDR3: TGCGCCAGCAGCTATACCGGGACAGGGCAAGAGACCCAGTACTTC. It codes for CASSYTGTGQETQYF.

The J gene is TRBJ1-1, the V gene TRBV6-1; a weak D match, TRBD1 (5 bases). This CDR3 has 15 amino acids. V was clipped by 2 bases and J by 1 base, with 11 bases between them. From germline, CDR1 is MNHNS and CDR2 SASEGT. CDR3: CASSELGGWNTEAFF. CDR3 coding DNA: TGTGCCAGCAGTGAACTCGGGGGTTGGAACACTGAAGCTTTCTTT.

The rearrangement joins TRBV5-6 to TRBJ1-2; D ambiguous. Germline loops: CDR1 SGHDT, CDR2 YYEEEE. CDR3 length equals 13 residues. Trimming took 2 bases from V and 3 from J, leaving 8 bases between them. CDR3 coding DNA: TGTGCCAGCAGCTTTGGCGGCGACTATGGCTACACCTTC. Amino acids: CASSFGGDYGYTF.

J is TRBJ2-3 and V is TRBV7-2, with TRBD2 identical over 8 bases. Trimming removed 5 bases from V and 6 bases from J; junction bases left unmatched: 19. Germline-derived CDR1 and CDR2 are SGHTA and FQGNSA. CDR3 size: 18 residues. DNA of the CDR3: TGTGCCAGCAGCCCCTACCTAGCGGGTGTCGGCCCTTTTGATACGCAGTATTTT. This gives the protein CASSPYLAGVGPFDTQYF. The variable domain in full, with the rest retrieved from reference TRBV7-2 and TRBJ2-3, is GAGVSQSPSNKVTEKGKDVELRCDPISGHTALYWYRQSLGQGLEFLIYFQGNSAPDKSGLPSDRFSAERTGGSVSTLTIQRTQQEDSAVYLCASSPYLAGVGPFDTQYFGPGTRLTVL.

This chain joins TRBV5-1 and TRBJ1-3; 8 bases are a match to TRBD1. Germline V CDR1 and CDR2: SGHRS, YFSETQ. There are 15 residues in the CDR3. V lost 4 bases and J lost 4; bases outside the gene matches: 7. The CDR3 reads CASSPTGGLGNTIYF. In DNA, the CDR3 is TGCGCCAGCAGCCCAACAGGGGGGTTGGGAAACACCATATATTTT.

The chain links TRBV7-2 to TRBJ1-2; 7 bases map to TRBD1. The V gene end was trimmed by 7 bases and the J gene end by 0 bases; junction bases not matched to a gene: 11. The CDR3 is 16 residues long. Germline V CDR1 and CDR2: SGHTA, FQGNSA. CDR3 sequence reads: CASTPGQAGTNYGYTF. In nucleotides, the CDR3 is TGTGCCAGCACCCCTGGACAGGCTGGGACTAACTATGGCTACACCTTC.

This chain connects TRBV27 to TRBJ1-4; D is possibly TRBD1 (6 bases). With 8 bases removed from V and 2 bases from J, the gap between germline ends came to 18 bases. The germline CDR1 and CDR2 sequences are MNHEY and SMNVEV (reference sequence). The CDR3 length is 16 residues. In nucleotides, the CDR3 is TGTGCCAGCTCATTGGGGGCCAGGGTGACTAATGAAAAACTGTTTTTT. Translation: CASSLGARVTNEKLFF.

The rearrangement links TRBV5-6 to TRBJ2-3, with D perhaps TRBD2 (6 bases). Deletions cut 6 bases from V and 2 bases from J, with 28 bases between. The CDR3 has 19 residues. Germline assignment: CDR1 SGHDT and CDR2 YYEEEE. CDR3 nucleotide sequence: TGTGCCAGCAACCCACGGAGGGGCGGCGGACGTGTAGCCACAGATACGCAGTATTTT. It is translated as CASNPRRGGGRVATDTQYF.

This chain connects TRBV6-6 to TRBJ2-7; 7 nucleotides agree with TRBD1. J lost 5 bases, V lost 2 bases, and 6 bases had no gene match. Looked up from germline, CDR1 is MNHNY and CDR2 is SVGAGI (reference sequence). CDR3 length equals 14 residues. The CDR3 spells CASSYDRVRNEQYF. For the CDR3, the DNA is TGTGCCAGCAGTTACGACAGGGTAAGGAACGAGCAGTACTTC.

The chain recombines TRBV19 with TRBJ2-2; D remains ambiguous. Trimming stripped 3 bases from V and 6 bases from J, with 11 bases between. CDR3 length: 14 residues. The germline V gene encodes CDR1 LNHDA and CDR2 SQIVND (reference sequence). Written as DNA, the CDR3 is TGTGCCAGTAGTATCCACAGAGAACCCGGGGAGCTGTTTTTT. Translation: CASSIHREPGELFF.

The gene calls are TRBV19 and TRBJ1-1, with a weak D call TRBD1 (5 bases). This CDR3 has 15 amino acids. Trimming cost V 7 bases and J 7 bases, with 22 bases left between them. CDR1 and CDR2 (germline): LNHDA, SQIVND (reference sequence). The CDR3 bases are TGTGCCAGTAAAACAAGCCGGGGGGAGAGCCTTGAAGCTTTCTTT. Translated: CASKTSRGESLEAFF.

V and J are TRBV27 and TRBJ2-2; no clear D. Per the germline V gene, CDR1 is MNHEY and CDR2 is SMNVEV (reference sequence). The CDR3 is made up of 15 amino acids. Trimming took off 2 bases at V and 4 bases at J, with 11 bases between the two ends. The CDR3 sequence is CASSLRMGRTGELFF. The CDR3 nucleotides are TGTGCCAGCAGTTTACGTATGGGTCGCACCGGGGAGCTGTTTTTT.

The V and J genes are TRBV5-5 and TRBJ2-5, with D perhaps matching TRBD2 (5 bases). Germline V gene data show CDR1 as SGHKS and CDR2 as YYEKEE (reference sequence). Trimming removed 1 base at V and 1 base at J, with 8 bases between. The CDR3 covers 14 residues. CDR3 in amino acids: CASSLPAVQETQYF. CDR3 DNA sequence: TGTGCCAGCAGCTTGCCAGCGGTCCAAGAGACCCAGTACTTC.

DNA of the CDR3: TGTGCCAGTAGTTTTGCCGGGACAGGGGGCCAAGATACGCAGTATTTT. It encodes CASSFAGTGGQDTQYF. The chain recombines TRBV19 with TRBJ2-3, with 12 bases that match TRBD1. This CDR3 contains 16 residues. Germline V CDR1 and CDR2: LNHDA, SQIVND (reference sequence). The ends lost 5 bases at V and 5 bases at J; junction bases unmatched: 8.

The chain joins TRBV4-3 to TRBJ2-7; TRBD2 is a possible D gene (6 bases). V lost 0 bases and J lost 3, with 9 bases in between. Germline V CDR1 and CDR2: LGHNA, YSLEER. CDR3 length: 14 residues. The CDR3 protein is CASSQERGSYEQYF. CDR3 sequence (DNA): TGCGCCAGCAGCCAAGAACGGGGGAGCTACGAGCAGTACTTC.

The chain joins TRBV10-1 to TRBJ2-3; 7 nucleotides line up with TRBD2. Germline-derived CDR1 and CDR2 are WNHNN and SYGVQD (reference sequence). V gave up 3 bases and J gave up 9 bases; unmatched junction bases: 21. CDR3 length equals 18 residues. Here the CDR3 DNA reads TGCGCCAGCAGTGATGCCGTGGGGAGCGGGATCGCCAAAGTAACGCAGTATTTT. Protein: CASSDAVGSGIAKVTQYF.